The entry below gives a single T cell receptor (beta chain) sequence along with its context. This entry comes from a study of blood T cell repertoires in COVID-19. Study at large: Sites in the United States, Italy and Spain provided acute and convalescent COVID-19 samples. PBMCs, B-cell-depleted T cells, or T cells provided the cDNA or gDNA that made up the material.

In the original analysis: How many nucleated cells were present was estimated from reference gene primer amplification. The protocol was immunoSEQ multiplex PCR, while the TCRdb copy is restricted to in-frame clones and leaves out a portion. V, J and clone size were drawn from that table, and D and trimming were deduced from the DNA. The sample contains approximately 97,000 clones, 70% to 80% of which appear only once. From germline, CDR1 is MGHRA and CDR2 YSYEKL. Losses at the gene ends were 4 bases for V and 1 base for J; bases not matched to a gene: 4. The CDR3 loop spans 15 amino acids. This TCR was recovered from a man in his 60s with active or convalescent COVID-19. The sequenced material came from peripheral blood. V gene TRBV4-1 combines with J gene TRBJ1-1; 9 nucleotides agree with TRBD1. Here the CDR3 reads CASSRTGGGNTEAFF. CDR3 DNA: TGCGCCAGCAGCCGAACAGGGGGCGGGAACACTGAAGCTTTCTTT.